The 27 T cell receptor beta chains given below trace back to one sample, sequenced in a study of shared clonotypes between healthy human individuals. Assay used: immunoSEQ multiplex PCR; TCRdb lists only in-frame clones, some missing. Among about 2.2 million clones listed, over 85% were seen once. Naive-designated CD8 cells lacked CD45RO, were positively enriched for CCR7, and omitted terminally differentiated effector memory CD45RA+ cells. The sample consisted of naive CD8+ T cells from PBMCs. These receptors all come from a man between 18 and 35 years old in good health. Some clones in this sample may be carry-over from other donors' samples.

This clone came up a few times. The V and J genes are TRBV2 and TRBJ1-5; D unresolved. CDR3 length: 14 amino acids. Between the trimmed V and J ends, which lost 10 bases and 0 bases, there was a span of 13 bases. From germline, CDR1 is SNHLY and CDR2 FYNNEI. The CDR3 here is CATSLEYSNQPQHF. CDR3 DNA sequence: TGTGCCACTTCACTGGAGTATAGCAATCAGCCCCAGCATTTT.

Notes on this clone: This CDR3 is also generated by other DNA sequences in the sample. The chain uses TRBV28 and TRBJ2-2; D gene ambiguous. Germline V gene lookup returns CDR1 MDHEN and CDR2 SYDVKM. This CDR3 has 16 amino acids. Trimming shortened V by 1 base and J by 0 bases, and 9 bases separated the two germline ends. CDR3 nucleotides: TGTGCCAGCAGTTTATATGGGGAAGCGAACACCGGGGAGCTGTTTTTT. This translates into CASSLYGEANTGELFF.

Worth noting for this clone: Distinct nucleotide sequences in the sample also encode this CDR3. The rearrangement links TRBV29-1 to TRBJ2-1; D might be TRBD2 (5 bases). The CDR3 length is 13 residues. With 3 bases removed from V and 0 bases from J, the gap between germline ends came to 6 bases. Germline CDR1 and CDR2: SQVTM and ANQGSEA. CDR3 sequence: CSVEGVSYNEQFF. CDR3 in DNA: TGCAGCGTTGAGGGAGTCTCCTACAATGAGCAGTTCTTC.

V gene TRBV4-1 combines with J gene TRBJ2-1, with D unclear. The CDR3 covers 12 residues. The germline V and J ends were trimmed by 0 bases and 8 bases, with 5 bases remaining between them. CDR1 is MGHRA, CDR2 YSYEKL, per germline. The CDR3 nucleotides are TGCGCCAGCAGCCAAGATCTCTATGAGCAGTTCTTC. Protein sequence: CASSQDLYEQFF.

The chain couples TRBV13 to TRBJ2-7; possible D gene TRBD1, 5 bases. V was trimmed by 4 bases and J by 5 bases, leaving 12 bases between them. Germline CDR1 and CDR2: PRHDT and FYEKMQ (reference sequence). This CDR3 spans 13 amino acids. This chain's CDR3 is CASSSVRVHEQYF. As DNA, the CDR3 is TGTGCCAGCAGCTCTGTCAGGGTCCACGAGCAGTACTTC.

The CDR3 loop is CASSQGRPDEQYF. CDR3 DNA sequence: TGCGCCAGCAGCCAGGGTCGACCTGACGAGCAGTACTTC. V gene TRBV4-3 combines with J gene TRBJ2-7; D not resolved. This CDR3 is 13 amino acids long. Germline V CDR1 and CDR2: LGHNA, YSLEER. Trimming cost V 3 bases and J 5 bases, with 11 bases left between them.

The rearrangement links TRBV5-1 to TRBJ2-7; 9 positions match TRBD2. The CDR3 sequence is 14 residues long. In germline, CDR1 is SGHRS, CDR2 YFSETQ. V lost 2 bases, J lost 4 bases, and 4 bases stayed unmatched. CDR3 protein: CASSFMLAGYEQYF. The CDR3 DNA reads as TGCGCCAGCAGCTTTATGCTAGCGGGGTACGAGCAGTACTTC.

This clone was detected a few times. The CDR3 region has the DNA TGCAGTGCGGTAGAGGGCAGGGAAGCTTTCTTT. It is translated as CSAVEGREAFF. J is TRBJ1-1 and V is TRBV20-1; D unclear. V was clipped by 6 bases and J by 8 bases, with 13 bases between them. Germline values: CDR1 DFQATT, CDR2 SNEGSKA (reference sequence). This CDR3 contains 11 residues.

The genes are TRBV9 and TRBJ1-5; no clear D. V lost 3 bases and J lost 1, with 11 bases in between. CDR1 and CDR2 (germline): SGDLS, YYNGEE. The CDR3 sequence is 15 residues long. CDR3 DNA sequence: TGTGCCAGCAGCGCCGGGGTCGCGAGCAATCAGCCCCAGCATTTT. This gives the protein CASSAGVASNQPQHF.

The chain employs TRBV6-6 and TRBJ2-1; perhaps TRBD2 as D (6 bases). The CDR3 is made up of 15 amino acids. V was trimmed by 5 bases and J by 4 bases, leaving 15 bases between them. Germline values: CDR1 MNHNY, CDR2 SVGAGI (reference sequence). The CDR3, as DNA: TGTGCCAGCAGTGCGGGGATCAACCGTTACAATGAGCAGTTCTTC. This encodes CASSAGINRYNEQFF.

The rearrangement joins TRBV9 to TRBJ2-5; D perhaps matches TRBD2 (5 bases). The V gene lost 1 base and the J gene lost 0 bases, with 16 bases spanning the gap. This CDR3 spans 17 amino acids. Germline assignment: CDR1 SGDLS and CDR2 YYNGEE. For the CDR3, the DNA is TGTGCCAGCAGCGTACGCTCCGGGGAAGAGTACCAAGAGACCCAGTACTTC. It is translated as CASSVRSGEEYQETQYF.

As to this clone: Other DNA sequences in the sample encode the same CDR3. The rearrangement joins TRBV6-1 to TRBJ2-7; D ambiguous. The ends were cut back, 3 bases at V and 1 base at J, with 7 bases in the middle. Per germline, CDR1 MNHNS and CDR2 SASEGT. The CDR3 has 13 residues. The CDR3 loop is CASSEGSSYEQYF. The CDR3 DNA reads as TGTGCCAGCAGTGAGGGGTCGTCCTACGAGCAGTACTTC.

The V gene is TRBV2, the J gene TRBJ2-1, with 7 positions matching TRBD1. After removal of 6 bases from V and 8 bases from J, the junction contained 13 bases not matched to a gene. In germline, CDR1 is SNHLY, CDR2 FYNNEI. This CDR3 is built from 15 residues. For the CDR3, the DNA is TGTGCCAGCAGCGCATGGGACAGTTATAGTTATGAGCAGTTCTTC. It is translated as CASSAWDSYSYEQFF.

V is TRBV27 and J is TRBJ1-5; a weak D match, TRBD1 (6 bases). Trimming took 3 bases from V and 4 from J, leaving 10 bases between them. This CDR3 contains 14 residues. The germline V gene encodes CDR1 MNHEY and CDR2 SMNVEV (reference sequence). The CDR3 DNA reads TGTGCCAGCAGTTTCATGGACAGTAATCAGCCCCAGCATTTT. Protein product: CASSFMDSNQPQHF.

V and J are TRBV5-1 and TRBJ2-1, with TRBD1 identical over 7 bases. Germline CDR1 reads SGHRS; CDR2 reads YFSETQ. The CDR3 extends over 18 amino acids. The V segment lost 4 bases and the J segment 0 bases; nucleotides outside the gene matches: 13. The CDR3 spells CASSADPGTAISYNEQFF. In DNA form, the CDR3 reads TGCGCCAGCAGCGCAGACCCCGGGACAGCAATCTCCTACAATGAGCAGTTCTTC.

This sequence joins TRBV2 and TRBJ2-3, with TRBD1 matching over 7 bases. J was trimmed by 4 bases and V by 6 bases; bases with no gene match: 10. CDR3 size: 15 residues. Looked up from germline, CDR1 is SNHLY and CDR2 is FYNNEI. The CDR3 here is CASSRQGEMADTQYF. In DNA form, the CDR3 reads TGTGCCAGCAGCCGACAGGGAGAAATGGCAGATACGCAGTATTTT.

As for this clone: In the same sample, other DNA sequences code for this CDR3. The chain recombines TRBV9 with TRBJ2-1; TRBD2 aligns across 8 bases. V lost 0 bases to trimming and J lost 1 base; unmatched junction nucleotides: 3. Germline V CDR1 and CDR2: SGDLS, YYNGEE. This CDR3 is 16 amino acids long. This CDR3 is CASSVAGTSSYNEQFF. The CDR3 DNA is TGTGCCAGCAGCGTAGCTGGGACTAGTTCCTACAATGAGCAGTTCTTC.

The V call is TRBV29-1, the J call TRBJ2-5; 12 nucleotides agree with TRBD2. The J call is in doubt because the DNA end fits TRBJ2-7 better. Germline CDR1 reads SQVTM; CDR2 reads ANQGSEA. The CDR3 spans 14 residues. The CDR3 loop is CSVLGLAGSYEQYF. CDR3 DNA sequence: TGCAGCGTTCTCGGACTAGCGGGAAGCTACGAGCAGTACTTC.

This chain links TRBV9 with TRBJ2-7, with D perhaps being TRBD1 or TRBD2 (5 bases each). Germline lookup yields CDR1 SGDLS and CDR2 YYNGEE. This CDR3 is 15 amino acids long. Trimming left V 4 bases short and J 0 bases short, with 14 bases between. CDR3 protein: CASSPSPGTSYEQYF. The CDR3 nucleotides read TGTGCCAGCAGCCCGAGTCCCGGGACCTCCTACGAGCAGTACTTC.

The rearrangement uses TRBV10-3 and TRBJ2-6, with 9 nucleotides matching TRBD1. J lost 0 bases, V lost 0 bases, and 12 bases had no gene match. Germline V gives CDR1 ENHRY, CDR2 SYGVKD. The CDR3 runs to 21 residues. CDR3 sequence reads: CAISESPWGQGILSGANVLTF. DNA for the CDR3: TGTGCCATCAGTGAGTCGCCATGGGGACAGGGTATACTCTCTGGGGCCAACGTCCTGACTTTC.

This clone came up once. The chain carries TRBV12-5 and TRBJ1-2; D is perhaps TRBD1 (5 bases). Trimming left V 2 bases short and J 3 bases short, with 10 bases between. Per the germline V gene, CDR1 is LGHNT and CDR2 is FRNRAP. This CDR3 has 14 residues. The CDR3 nucleotides read TGTGCTAGTGGTTTGTATGGGGCTGACTATGGCTACACCTTC. Its translation is CASGLYGADYGYTF.

This chain uses TRBV10-3 with TRBJ1-5, with D perhaps matching TRBD1 (5 bases). The germline CDR1 and CDR2 sequences are ENHRY and SYGVKD. CDR3 length: 14 amino acids. Trimming shortened V by 2 bases and J by 1 base, and 6 bases separated the two germline ends. The CDR3 spells CAISETGSNQPQHF. The CDR3 DNA reads as TGTGCCATCAGTGAGACAGGCAGCAATCAGCCCCAGCATTTT.

The chain uses TRBV6-5 and TRBJ2-1; TRBD2 matches 10 bases. J gave up 10 bases and V 10 bases, and 16 bases lay outside the gene matches. Per the germline V gene, CDR1 is MNHEY and CDR2 is SVGAGI. The CDR3 length is 15 residues. Written as DNA, the CDR3 is TGTGCCACCCTATCGAGGACTAGCGGCCGTTTAGAGCAGTTCTTC. Its protein is CATLSRTSGRLEQFF.

The chain is built from TRBV27 and TRBJ2-7; 12 bases align to TRBD1. The CDR3 sequence is 16 residues long. V gave up 5 bases and J gave up 5 bases; unmatched junction bases: 10. The germline V gene encodes CDR1 MNHEY and CDR2 SMNVEV (reference sequence). CDR3 in DNA: TGTGCCAGCAGTAAAGGCCCGGGACAGGGGGCCCACGAGCAGTACTTC. Amino acids: CASSKGPGQGAHEQYF.

V usage is TRBV30 and J usage is TRBJ2-5; 7 positions agree with TRBD1. CDR3 length: 13 residues. The V and J ends lost 5 bases and 5 bases, in that order; junction bases with no gene match: 8. Germline assignment: CDR1 GTSNPN and CDR2 SVGIG (reference sequence). The CDR3 region is CAWALQGMETQYF. Here the CDR3 DNA reads TGTGCCTGGGCCCTACAGGGGATGGAGACCCAGTACTTC.

As for this clone: This same CDR3 is encoded by further DNA sequences in the sample. The chain joins TRBV7-2 to TRBJ2-7; 7 bases map to TRBD1. Losses at the gene ends were 1 base for V and 0 bases for J; bases not matched to a gene: 3. Germline CDR1 and CDR2: SGHTA and FQGNSA. CDR3 size: 15 residues. The CDR3 coding sequence is TGTGCCAGCAGCTTAGGGACAGGAAGCTCCTACGAGCAGTACTTC. Protein sequence: CASSLGTGSSYEQYF. Together with reference TRBV7-2 and TRBJ2-7, the CDR3 gives the full variable domain: GAGVSQSPSNKVTEKGKDVELRCDPISGHTALYWYRQSLGQGLEFLIYFQGNSAPDKSGLPSDRFSAERTGGSVSTLTIQRTQQEDSAVYLCASSLGTGSSYEQYFGPGTRLTVT.

The chain is built from TRBV29-1 and TRBJ1-2; 7 nucleotides match TRBD1. The CDR3 spans 14 residues. CDR1 is SQVTM and CDR2 is ANQGSEA in the germline V gene. Trimming at V came to 0 bases and at J to 5 bases, leaving 6 bases not matched to a gene. CDR3 sequence: CSVEDQGQSYGYTF. The CDR3 nucleotides read TGCAGCGTTGAAGATCAGGGACAGAGTTATGGCTACACCTTC.